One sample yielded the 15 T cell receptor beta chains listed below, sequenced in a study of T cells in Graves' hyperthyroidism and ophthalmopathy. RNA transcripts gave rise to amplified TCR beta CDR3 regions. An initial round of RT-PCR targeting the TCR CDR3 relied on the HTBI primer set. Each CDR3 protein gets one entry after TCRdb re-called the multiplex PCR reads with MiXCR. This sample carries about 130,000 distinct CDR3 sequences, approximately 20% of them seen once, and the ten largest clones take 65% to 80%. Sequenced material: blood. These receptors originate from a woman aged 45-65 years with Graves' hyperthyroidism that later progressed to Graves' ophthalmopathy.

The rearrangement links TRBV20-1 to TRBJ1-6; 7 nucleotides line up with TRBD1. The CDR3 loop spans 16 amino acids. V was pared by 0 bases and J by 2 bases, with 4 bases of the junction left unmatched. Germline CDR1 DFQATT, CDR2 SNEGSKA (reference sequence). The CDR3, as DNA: TGCAGTGCTAGAGACTCGGGACAGACCTATAATTCACCCCTCCACTTT. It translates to CSARDSGQTYNSPLHF.

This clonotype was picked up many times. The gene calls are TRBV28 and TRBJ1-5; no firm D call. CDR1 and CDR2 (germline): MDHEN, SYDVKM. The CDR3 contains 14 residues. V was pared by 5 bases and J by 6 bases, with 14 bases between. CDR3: CASSLRIKGQPQHF. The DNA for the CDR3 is TGTGCCAGCAGTCTCCGAATCAAGGGTCAGCCCCAGCATTTT.

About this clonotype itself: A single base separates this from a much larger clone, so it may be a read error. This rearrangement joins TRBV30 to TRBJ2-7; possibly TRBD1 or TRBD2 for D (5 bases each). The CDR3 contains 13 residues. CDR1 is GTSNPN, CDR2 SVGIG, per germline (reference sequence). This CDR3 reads CACRDGSSYEQCF. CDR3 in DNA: TGTGCCTGTAGGGACGGTAGCTCCTACGAGCAGTGCTTC.

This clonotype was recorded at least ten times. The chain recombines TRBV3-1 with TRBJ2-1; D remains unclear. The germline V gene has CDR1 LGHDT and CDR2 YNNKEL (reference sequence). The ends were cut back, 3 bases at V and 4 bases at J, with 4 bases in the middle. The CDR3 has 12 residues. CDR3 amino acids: CASSQRYNEQFF. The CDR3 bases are TGTGCCAGCAGCCAGCGGTACAATGAGCAGTTCTTC.

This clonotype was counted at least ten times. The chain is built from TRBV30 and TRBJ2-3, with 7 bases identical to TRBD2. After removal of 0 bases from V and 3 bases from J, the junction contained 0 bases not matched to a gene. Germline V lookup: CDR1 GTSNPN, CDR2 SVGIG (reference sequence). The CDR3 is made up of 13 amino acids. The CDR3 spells CAWSVAGTDTQYF. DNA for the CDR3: TGTGCCTGGAGTGTAGCGGGGACAGATACGCAGTATTTT.

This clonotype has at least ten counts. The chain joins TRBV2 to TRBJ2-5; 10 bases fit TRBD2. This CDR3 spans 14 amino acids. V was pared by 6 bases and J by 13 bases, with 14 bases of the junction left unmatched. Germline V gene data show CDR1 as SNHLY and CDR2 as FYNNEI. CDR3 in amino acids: CASSRGLAAISPYF. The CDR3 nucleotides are TGTGCCAGCAGCCGTGGACTAGCGGCCATATCCCCGTACTTC.

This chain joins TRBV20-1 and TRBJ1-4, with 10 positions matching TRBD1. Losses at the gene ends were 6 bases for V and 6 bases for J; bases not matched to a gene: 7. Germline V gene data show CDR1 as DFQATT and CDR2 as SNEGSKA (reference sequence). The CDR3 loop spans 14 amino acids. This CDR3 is CSALRTGGDEKLFF. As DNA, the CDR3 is TGCAGTGCCCTGAGGACAGGGGGAGATGAAAAACTGTTTTTT.

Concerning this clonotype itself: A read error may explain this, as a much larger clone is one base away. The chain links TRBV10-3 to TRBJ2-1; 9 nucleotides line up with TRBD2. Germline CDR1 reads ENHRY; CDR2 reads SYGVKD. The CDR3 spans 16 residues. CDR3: CAVSEWGLAGSDEQFF. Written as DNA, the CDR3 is TGTGCCGTCAGTGAATGGGGCCTAGCGGGATCCGATGAGCAGTTCTTC.

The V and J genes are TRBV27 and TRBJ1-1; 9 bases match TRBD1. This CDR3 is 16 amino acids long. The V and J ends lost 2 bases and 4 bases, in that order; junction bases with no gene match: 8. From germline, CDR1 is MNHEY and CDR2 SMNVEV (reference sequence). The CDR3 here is CASSLTGGDFGTEAFF. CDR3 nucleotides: TGTGCCAGCAGTTTAACAGGGGGCGATTTTGGCACTGAAGCTTTCTTT.

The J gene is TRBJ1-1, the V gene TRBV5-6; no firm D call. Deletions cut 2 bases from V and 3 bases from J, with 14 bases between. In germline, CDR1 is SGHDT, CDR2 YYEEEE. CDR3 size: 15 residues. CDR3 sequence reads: CASSFAGGSDTEAFF. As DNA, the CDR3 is TGTGCCAGCAGCTTCGCTGGAGGTTCTGACACTGAAGCTTTCTTT.

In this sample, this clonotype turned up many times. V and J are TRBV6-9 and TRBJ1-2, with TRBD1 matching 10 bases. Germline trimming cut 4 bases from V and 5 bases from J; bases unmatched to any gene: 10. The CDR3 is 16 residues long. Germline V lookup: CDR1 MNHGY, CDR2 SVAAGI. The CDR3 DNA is TGTGCCAGCAGTTCAGACAGGGGGCAGCCCCGGTATGGCTACACCTTC. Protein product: CASSSDRGQPRYGYTF.

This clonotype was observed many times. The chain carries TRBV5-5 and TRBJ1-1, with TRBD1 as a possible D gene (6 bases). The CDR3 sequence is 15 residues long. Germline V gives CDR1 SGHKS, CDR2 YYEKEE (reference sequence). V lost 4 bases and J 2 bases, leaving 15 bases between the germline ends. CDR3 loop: CASSGTGTDNTEAFF. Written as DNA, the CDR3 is TGTGCCAGCAGCGGCACAGGGACGGATAACACTGAAGCTTTCTTT.

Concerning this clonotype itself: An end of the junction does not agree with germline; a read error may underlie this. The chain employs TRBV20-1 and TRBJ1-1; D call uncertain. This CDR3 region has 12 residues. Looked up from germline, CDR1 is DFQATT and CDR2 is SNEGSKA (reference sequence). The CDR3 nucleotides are TGCAGTGCTAGACGGTCGAACACTGAAGCTCTCTTT. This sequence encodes CSARRSNTEALF.

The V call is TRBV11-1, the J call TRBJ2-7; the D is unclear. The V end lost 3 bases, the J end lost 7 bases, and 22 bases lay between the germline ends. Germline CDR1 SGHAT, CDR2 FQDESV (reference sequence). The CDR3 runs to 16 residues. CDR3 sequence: CASSFETSARVGEQYF. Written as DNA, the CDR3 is TGTGCCAGCAGCTTTGAGACGAGCGCACGGGTAGGGGAGCAGTACTTC.

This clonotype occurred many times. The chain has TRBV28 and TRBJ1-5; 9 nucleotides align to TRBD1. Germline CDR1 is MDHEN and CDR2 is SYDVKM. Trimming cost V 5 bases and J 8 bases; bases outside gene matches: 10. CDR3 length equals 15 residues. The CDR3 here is CASSQGDRGSKPQHF. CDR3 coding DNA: TGTGCCAGCAGTCAAGGAGACAGGGGGAGCAAGCCCCAGCATTTT. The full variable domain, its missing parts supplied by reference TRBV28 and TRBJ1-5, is DVKVTQSSRYLVKRTGEKVFLECVQDMDHENMFWYRQDPGLGLRLIYFSYDVKMKEKGDIPEGYSVSREKKERFSLILESASTNQTSMYLCASSQGDRGSKPQHFGDGTRLSIL.